The 3 T cell receptor beta chains below come from one sample, sequenced in a study of cytotoxic CD8 clonotypes in ibrutinib-treated CLL. The repertoire was sequenced with immunoSEQ multiplex PCR; TCRdb's copy has only in-frame clones and lacks some. The sample contains 6,000 or so clones, around 79% of which appear only once. The sequenced sample was PBMCs, obtained before ibrutinib treatment. The receptors come from a human donor with chronic lymphocytic leukemia.

This clone occurred a few times. The chain couples TRBV5-6 to TRBJ2-2; 12 positions match TRBD1. CDR1 is SGHDT and CDR2 is YYEEEE in the germline V gene. The CDR3 spans 16 residues. J gave up 5 bases and V 4 bases, and 6 bases lay outside the gene matches. CDR3 sequence: CASSLRDRGLTGELFF. The CDR3 region has the DNA TGTGCCAGCAGCCTCCGGGACAGGGGGCTTACCGGGGAGCTGTTTTTT. Variable domain in full (rest from reference TRBV5-6 and TRBJ2-2): DAGVTQSPTHLIKTRGQQVTLRCSPKSGHDTVSWYQQALGQGPQFIFQYYEEEERQRGNFPDRFSGHQFPNYSSELNVNALLLGDSALYLCASSLRDRGLTGELFFGEGSRLTVL.

The count of this clone is one. As DNA, the CDR3 is TGTGCCAGCAGCAGAGTAACTAGCGGGAGTCCCACCGGGGAGCTGTTTTTT. The encoded protein is CASSRVTSGSPTGELFF. The chain carries TRBV11-3 and TRBJ2-2, with 11 bases fitting TRBD2. The CDR3 is made up of 17 amino acids. V shed 5 bases, J shed 4 bases, and the junction held 9 bases outside the gene matches. Germline V gene data show CDR1 as SGHNT and CDR2 as YENEEA.

This clone was detected a few times. The gene calls are TRBV28 and TRBJ2-7; 10 positions agree with TRBD1. The CDR3 totals 15 residues. Germline trimming cut 5 bases from V and 4 bases from J; bases unmatched to any gene: 8. Germline V lookup: CDR1 MDHEN, CDR2 SYDVKM. The CDR3 DNA reads TGTGCCAGCAGTGATCCGGGACAGGGGACTTACGAGCAGTACTTC. This codes for CASSDPGQGTYEQYF.